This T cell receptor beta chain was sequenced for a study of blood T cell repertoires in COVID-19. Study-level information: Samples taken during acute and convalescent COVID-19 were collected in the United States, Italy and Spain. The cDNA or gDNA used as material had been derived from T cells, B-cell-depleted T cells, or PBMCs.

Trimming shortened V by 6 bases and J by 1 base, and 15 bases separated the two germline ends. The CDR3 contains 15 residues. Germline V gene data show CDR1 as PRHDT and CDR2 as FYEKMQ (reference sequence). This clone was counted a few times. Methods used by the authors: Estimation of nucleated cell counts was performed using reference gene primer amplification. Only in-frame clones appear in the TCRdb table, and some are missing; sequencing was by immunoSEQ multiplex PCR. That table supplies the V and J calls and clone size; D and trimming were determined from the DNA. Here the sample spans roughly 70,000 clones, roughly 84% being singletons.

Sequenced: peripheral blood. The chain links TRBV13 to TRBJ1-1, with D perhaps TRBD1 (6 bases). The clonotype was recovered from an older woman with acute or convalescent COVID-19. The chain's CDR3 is CASRARGSENTEAFF. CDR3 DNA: TGTGCCAGCAGGGCAAGGGGGTCAGAGAACACTGAAGCTTTCTTT.